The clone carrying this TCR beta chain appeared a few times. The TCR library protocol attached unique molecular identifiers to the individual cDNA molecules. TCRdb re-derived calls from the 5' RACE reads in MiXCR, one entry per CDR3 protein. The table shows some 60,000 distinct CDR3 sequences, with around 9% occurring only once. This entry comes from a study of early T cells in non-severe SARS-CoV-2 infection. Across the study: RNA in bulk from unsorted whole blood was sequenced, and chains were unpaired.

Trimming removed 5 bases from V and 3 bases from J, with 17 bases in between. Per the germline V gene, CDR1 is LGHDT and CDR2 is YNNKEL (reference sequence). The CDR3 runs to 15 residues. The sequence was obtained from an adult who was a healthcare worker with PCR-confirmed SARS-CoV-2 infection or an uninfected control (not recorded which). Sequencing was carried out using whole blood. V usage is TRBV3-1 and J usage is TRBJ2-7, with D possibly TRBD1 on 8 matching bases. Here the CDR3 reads CASSSRTGRDYEQYF. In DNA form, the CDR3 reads TGTGCCAGCAGCTCTCGGACAGGGAGGGACTACGAGCAGTACTTC.